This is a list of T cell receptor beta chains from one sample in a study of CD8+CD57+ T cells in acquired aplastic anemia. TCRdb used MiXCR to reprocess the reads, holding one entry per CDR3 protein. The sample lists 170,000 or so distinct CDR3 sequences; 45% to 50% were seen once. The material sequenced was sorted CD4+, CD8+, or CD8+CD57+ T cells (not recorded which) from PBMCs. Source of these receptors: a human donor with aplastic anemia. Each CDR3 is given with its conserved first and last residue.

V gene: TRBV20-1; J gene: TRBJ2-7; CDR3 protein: CSARDREGGSYEQYF
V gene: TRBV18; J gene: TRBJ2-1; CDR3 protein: CASSPPPSGRILYNEQFF
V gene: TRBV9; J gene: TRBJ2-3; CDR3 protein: CASSAQFSTDTQYF
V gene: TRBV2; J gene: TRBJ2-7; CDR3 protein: CASVTPRVYEQYF
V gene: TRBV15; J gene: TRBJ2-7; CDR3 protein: CATSGRGTSYEQYF
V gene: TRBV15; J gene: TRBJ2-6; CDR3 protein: CATTGQGEGTGANVLTF
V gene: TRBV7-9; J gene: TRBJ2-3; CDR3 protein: CASSLERGSTDTQYF
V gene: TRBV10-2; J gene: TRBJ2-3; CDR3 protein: CASSEFGTDTQYF
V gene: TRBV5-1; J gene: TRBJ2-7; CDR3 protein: CASSVAGVEQYF
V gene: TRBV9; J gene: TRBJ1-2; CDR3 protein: CASSEFRDRGYGYTF
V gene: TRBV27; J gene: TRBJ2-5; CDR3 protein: CASRGILETQYF
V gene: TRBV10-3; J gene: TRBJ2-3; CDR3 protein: CAIRGLADTQYF
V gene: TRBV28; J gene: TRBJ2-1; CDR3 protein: CASNVLGYLYNEQFF
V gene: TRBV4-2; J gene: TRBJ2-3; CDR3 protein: CASSPRGGGTDTQYF
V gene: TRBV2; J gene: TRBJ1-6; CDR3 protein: CASSEARSPLHF
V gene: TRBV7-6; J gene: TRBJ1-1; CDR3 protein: CASSSQGDTEAFF
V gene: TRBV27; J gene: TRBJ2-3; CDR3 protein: CASSFPHLTDTQYF
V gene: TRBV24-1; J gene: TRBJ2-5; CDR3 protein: CATSGSTGSGETQYF
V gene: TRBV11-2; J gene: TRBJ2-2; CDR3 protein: CASSSRTRNTGEPFF
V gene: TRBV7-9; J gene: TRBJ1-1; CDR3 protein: CASSLAIGAEAFF
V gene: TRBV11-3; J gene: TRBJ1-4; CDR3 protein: CASSQDRGSNLFF
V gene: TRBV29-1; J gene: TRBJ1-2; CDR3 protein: CSVESRGRGLGYTF
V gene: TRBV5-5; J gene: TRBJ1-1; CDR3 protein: CASSTRQGMNTEAFF
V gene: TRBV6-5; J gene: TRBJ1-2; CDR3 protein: CASSYGQGTAYGYTF
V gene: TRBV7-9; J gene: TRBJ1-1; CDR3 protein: CASSMTQGPNTEAFF
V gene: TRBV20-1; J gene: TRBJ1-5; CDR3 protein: CSARTGVKPQHF
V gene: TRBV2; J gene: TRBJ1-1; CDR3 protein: CASQGRGYNTEAFF
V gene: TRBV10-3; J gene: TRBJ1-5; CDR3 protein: CAISGQGGSNQPQHF
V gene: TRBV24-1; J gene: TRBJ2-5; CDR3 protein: CATSDLDGSQETQYF
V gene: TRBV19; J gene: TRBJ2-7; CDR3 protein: CASRTQSSQIYEQYF
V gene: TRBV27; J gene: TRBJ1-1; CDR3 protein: CASRGHLNTEAFF
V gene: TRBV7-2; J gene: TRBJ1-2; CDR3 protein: CASTRRDIYGYTF
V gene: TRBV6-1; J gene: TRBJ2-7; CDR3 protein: CASAEVSGEQYF
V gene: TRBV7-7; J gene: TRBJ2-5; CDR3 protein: CASSPSDEETQYF
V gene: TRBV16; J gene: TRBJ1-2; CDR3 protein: CASSHGGDGYTF
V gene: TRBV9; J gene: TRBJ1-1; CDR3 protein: CASSVESGTGLYTEAFF
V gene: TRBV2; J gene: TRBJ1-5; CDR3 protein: CASSEVSSNQPQHF
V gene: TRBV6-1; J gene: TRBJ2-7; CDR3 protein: CASSVTGGFQGEQYF
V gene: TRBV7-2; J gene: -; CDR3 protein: CASDGGGPNEQYF
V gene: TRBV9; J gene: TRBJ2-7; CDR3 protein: CASSVQSGAEQYF
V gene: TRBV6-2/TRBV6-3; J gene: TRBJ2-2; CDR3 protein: CASSPTWAGELFF
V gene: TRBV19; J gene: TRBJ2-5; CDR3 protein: CASSIDLRREETQYF
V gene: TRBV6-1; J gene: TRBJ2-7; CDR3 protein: CASRRRAGTSGSYEQYF
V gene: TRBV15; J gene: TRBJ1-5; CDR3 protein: CATSRSRTNQPQHF
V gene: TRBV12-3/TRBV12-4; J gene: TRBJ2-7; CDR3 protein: CASSFGGFDFEQYF
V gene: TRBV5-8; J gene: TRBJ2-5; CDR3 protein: CASSLGLGQQETQYF
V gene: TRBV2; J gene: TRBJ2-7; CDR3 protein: CASSEVKTGAYEQYF
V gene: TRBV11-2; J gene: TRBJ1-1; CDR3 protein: CASSLDSVDRRFLMNTEAFF
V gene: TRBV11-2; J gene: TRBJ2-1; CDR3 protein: CASSLTRLDTNEQFF
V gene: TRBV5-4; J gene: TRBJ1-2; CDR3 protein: CASSLGILNGYGYTF
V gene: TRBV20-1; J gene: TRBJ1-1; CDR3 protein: CSAASTGMNTEAFF
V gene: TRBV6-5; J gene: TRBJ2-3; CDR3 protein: CASSYVAGAITDTQYF
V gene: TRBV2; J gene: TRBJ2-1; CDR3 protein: CASSDRGLGEQFF
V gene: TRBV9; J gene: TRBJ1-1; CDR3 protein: CASSATGLNTEAFF
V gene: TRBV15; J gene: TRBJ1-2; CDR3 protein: CATSTRTGQGGGYTF
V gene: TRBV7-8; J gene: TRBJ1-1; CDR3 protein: CASSPSRDRNTEAFF
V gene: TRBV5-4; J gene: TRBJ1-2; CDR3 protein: CASSFMTGADYGYTF
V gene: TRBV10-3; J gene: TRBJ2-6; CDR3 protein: CAIRRTGPGANVLTF
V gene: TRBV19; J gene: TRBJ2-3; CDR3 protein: CASSMWEGPGTDTQYF
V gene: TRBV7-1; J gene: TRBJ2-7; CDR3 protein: CASSSGTSGTYEQYF